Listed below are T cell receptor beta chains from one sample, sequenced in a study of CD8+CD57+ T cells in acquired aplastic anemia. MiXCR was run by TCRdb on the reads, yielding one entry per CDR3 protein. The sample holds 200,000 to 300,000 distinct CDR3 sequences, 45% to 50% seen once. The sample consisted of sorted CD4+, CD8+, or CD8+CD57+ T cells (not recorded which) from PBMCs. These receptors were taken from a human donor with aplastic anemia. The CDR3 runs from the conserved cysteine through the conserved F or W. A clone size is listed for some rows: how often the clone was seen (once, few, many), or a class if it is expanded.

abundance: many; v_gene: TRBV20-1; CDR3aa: CSARISVLAGEYLFF
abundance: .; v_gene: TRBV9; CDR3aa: CASSLDSTGEDTEAFF
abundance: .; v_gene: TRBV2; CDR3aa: CAIEIAKNIQYF
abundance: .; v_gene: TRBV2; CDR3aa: CASSEALGTGSYGYTF
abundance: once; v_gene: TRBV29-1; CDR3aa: CSVATRFSGEQFF
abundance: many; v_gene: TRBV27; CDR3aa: CASSLQKTYNEQFF
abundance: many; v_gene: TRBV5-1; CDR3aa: CASSLWDGSETQYF
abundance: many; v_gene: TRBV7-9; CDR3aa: CASSTQENTGELFF
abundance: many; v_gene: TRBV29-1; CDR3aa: CSVDLGGPFYGYTF
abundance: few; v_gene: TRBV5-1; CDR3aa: CASSSAQTGGHEQYF
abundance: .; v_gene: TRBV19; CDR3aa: CASSIVDRGDEQFF
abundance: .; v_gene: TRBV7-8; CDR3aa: CASSRQGADTGELFF
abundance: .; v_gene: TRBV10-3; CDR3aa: CAISRLAESTDTQYF
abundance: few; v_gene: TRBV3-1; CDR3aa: CASRGTSGRTSYEQYF
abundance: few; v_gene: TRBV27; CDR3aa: CASSPPQGAVGYGYTF
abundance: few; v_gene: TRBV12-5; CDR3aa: CASRQVGTDTQYF
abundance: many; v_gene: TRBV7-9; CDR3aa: CASASSPGEQYF
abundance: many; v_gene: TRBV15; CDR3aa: CATSRGRQGAYNEQFF
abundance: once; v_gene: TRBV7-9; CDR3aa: CVSSLGVERSGQGPRYSYNEQFF
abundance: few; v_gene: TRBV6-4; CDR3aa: CASGTGVYSNQPQHF
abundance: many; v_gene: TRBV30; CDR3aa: CAWSSGYEQYF
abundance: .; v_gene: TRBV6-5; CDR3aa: CARVGARNTGELFF
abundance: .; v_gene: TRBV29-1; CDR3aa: CSVATDTQYF
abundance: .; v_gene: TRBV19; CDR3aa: CASSIPREGRYNEQFF
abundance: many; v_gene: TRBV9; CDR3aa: CASSVGTQDMNTEAFF
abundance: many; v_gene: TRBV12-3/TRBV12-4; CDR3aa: CASSLRRVPSYEAFF
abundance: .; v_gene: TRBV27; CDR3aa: CASRGGQTNEKLFF